Each of the 18 T cell receptor beta chains below was sequenced from the same sample in a study of T cells in Graves' hyperthyroidism and ophthalmopathy. The source material, RNA transcripts, was used to amplify TCR beta CDR3 regions. HTBI primers drove first-round RT-PCR of the TCR CDR3. One entry per CDR3 protein, called by TCRdb with MiXCR from the multiplex PCR reads. The sample includes 200,000 to 250,000 distinct CDR3 sequences, about 15% of them seen just once. The sequenced sample consisted of blood. These TCRs come from a woman between 18 and 30 years old with Graves' ophthalmopathy.

This clonotype was observed at least ten times. V and J are TRBV28 and TRBJ1-2; 7 bases are a match to TRBD1. CDR1 and CDR2 (germline): MDHEN, SYDVKM. This CDR3 has 17 residues. The V gene end was trimmed by 4 bases and the J gene end by 4 bases; junction bases not matched to a gene: 15. The CDR3 sequence is CASSSIFLGQDFYGYTF. CDR3 nucleotides: TGTGCCAGCAGTTCAATCTTCCTTGGACAGGACTTCTATGGCTACACCTTC.

The chain has TRBV7-2 and TRBJ1-1; 10 bases fit TRBD1. CDR1 SGHTA and CDR2 FQGNSA come from the germline V gene. The CDR3 runs to 16 residues. V shed 5 bases and J 3 bases; nucleotides not matched to a gene: 9. The CDR3 sequence: CASSPRQGAMDTEAFF. CDR3 coding DNA: TGTGCCAGCAGCCCTAGACAGGGGGCGATGGACACTGAAGCTTTCTTT.

This clonotype was recorded many times. The chain links TRBV20-1 to TRBJ1-2; D unresolved. The CDR3 contains 11 residues. V was shortened by 7 bases and J by 8 bases, with 14 bases between the two germline ends. The germline V gene has CDR1 DFQATT and CDR2 SNEGSKA (reference sequence). CDR3 sequence (DNA): TGCAGTGTCAGGACTGAGGAGGGCTACACCTTC. It translates to CSVRTEEGYTF.

This clonotype appeared many times. The chain combines TRBV20-1 with TRBJ1-1, with D tentatively TRBD1 (5 bases). The germline V and J ends were trimmed by 2 bases and 1 base, with 8 bases remaining between them. Germline CDR1 reads DFQATT; CDR2 reads SNEGSKA (reference sequence). There are 13 residues in the CDR3. In DNA, the CDR3 is TGCAGTGCTAGACGAACAGGGAACACTGAAGCTTTCTTT. Amino acid sequence: CSARRTGNTEAFF.

This clonotype has a count of ten or more. The rearrangement links TRBV20-1 to TRBJ1-1, with a weak D call TRBD1 (5 bases). Germline CDR1 and CDR2: DFQATT and SNEGSKA (reference sequence). The CDR3 totals 11 residues. V was shortened by 5 bases and J by 7 bases, with 11 bases between the two germline ends. The CDR3 DNA follows: TGCAGTGCTGCGGGACGCCTTGAAGCTTTCTTT. It yields the protein CSAAGRLEAFF.

There are many counts of this clonotype. This rearrangement joins TRBV6-5 to TRBJ2-5, with D hard to call. V shed 0 bases and J shed 13 bases, with 24 bases lying between them. This CDR3 is 16 amino acids long. CDR1 and CDR2 from the germline V gene are MNHEY and SVGAGI. The DNA for the CDR3 is TGTGCCAGCAGTTACTCGGCCCAGCCCCCAGCGAACCCTATGTACTTC. Its protein product is CASSYSAQPPANPMYF.

Ten or more counts support this clonotype. This chain connects TRBV20-1 to TRBJ2-4, with 15 bases aligning to TRBD2. The CDR3 has 18 amino acids. The V and J ends lost 2 bases and 0 bases, in that order; junction bases with no gene match: 5. Germline assignment: CDR1 DFQATT and CDR2 SNEGSKA (reference sequence). CDR3 residues: CSARMGLAGGRAKNIQYF. The CDR3 bases are TGCAGTGCTAGAATGGGACTAGCGGGAGGCCGAGCCAAAAACATTCAGTACTTC.

This clonotype has only a few counts. A much larger clone sits a single nucleotide away, making a read error possible. V is TRBV19 and J is TRBJ1-4, with D possibly TRBD1 on 6 matching bases. Trimming took off 3 bases at V and 3 bases at J, with 11 bases between the two ends. The CDR3 contains 15 residues. Germline V gene sequence: CDR1 LNHDA, CDR2 SQIVND (reference sequence). CDR3 DNA: TGTGCCAGTAGTATGATGGGGGCGGCTAATGAAAAACTGTTTTTT. It translates to CASSMMGAANEKLFF.

This clonotype occurred many times. The chain employs TRBV28 and TRBJ1-2, with 8 nucleotides matching TRBD1. J lost 5 bases, V lost 5 bases, and 13 bases had no gene match. Germline V CDR1 and CDR2: MDHEN, SYDVKM. The CDR3 is 16 amino acids. The CDR3 coding sequence is TGTGCCAGCAGTCACGGGGGTGGCAGGGGGCCTTATGGCTACACCTTC. Its translation: CASSHGGGRGPYGYTF.

This clonotype was recorded many times. This chain links TRBV6-1 with TRBJ2-5; D may be TRBD2 (5 bases). The CDR3 runs 13 residues. The ends were cut back, 5 bases at V and 2 bases at J, with 9 bases in the middle. Germline V CDR1 and CDR2: MNHNS, SASEGT. This CDR3 is CASSYGEQETQYF. DNA of the CDR3: TGTGCCAGCAGTTACGGGGAACAAGAGACCCAGTACTTC.

In this sample, this clonotype turned up many times. V is TRBV3-1 and J is TRBJ2-4; the D is unclear. Per germline, CDR1 LGHDT and CDR2 YNNKEL (reference sequence). The CDR3 is made up of 13 amino acids. Trimming shortened V by 1 base and J by 9 bases, and 10 bases separated the two germline ends. This CDR3 reads CASSQVILGIQYF. CDR3 coding DNA: TGTGCCAGCAGCCAAGTCATACTTGGCATTCAGTACTTC.

This clonotype turned up a few times. The chain links TRBV5-1 to TRBJ1-3; D remains ambiguous. V gave up 5 bases and J gave up 0 bases, with 21 bases separating them. The CDR3 runs 18 residues. Germline V gives CDR1 SGHRS, CDR2 YFSETQ. The CDR3 region has the DNA TGCGCCAGCAGTTCAGGACCTGGCCCGAAGCGCTCTGGAAACACCATATATTTT. Encoded protein: CASSSGPGPKRSGNTIYF.

This clonotype was counted ten times or more. The rearrangement links TRBV28 to TRBJ2-5; 7 bases match TRBD2. Per germline, CDR1 MDHEN and CDR2 SYDVKM. With 6 bases clipped from V and 5 bases from J, the junction kept 6 bases outside the gene matches. The CDR3 has 13 amino acids. In nucleotides, the CDR3 is TGTGCCAGCAGCTTCGGGGGGTTTGAGACCCAGTACTTC. Its translation is CASSFGGFETQYF.

This clonotype has ten or more counts. This chain links TRBV4-1 with TRBJ1-1; D uncertain. V was clipped by 1 base and J by 0 bases, with 6 bases between them. There are 14 residues in the CDR3. CDR1 is MGHRA and CDR2 is YSYEKL in the germline V gene. CDR3 sequence: CASSQVTMNTEAFF. CDR3 nucleotide sequence: TGCGCCAGCAGCCAAGTAACCATGAACACTGAAGCTTTCTTT.

This clonotype was recorded at least ten times. V gene TRBV2 combines with J gene TRBJ1-2; 8 nucleotides agree with TRBD1. The CDR3 has 14 residues. The trim removed 5 bases at V and 8 bases at J, leaving 10 bases unmatched. The germline gives CDR1 SNHLY, CDR2 FYNNEI. This CDR3 is CASSTSDRGDGYTF. In DNA form, the CDR3 reads TGTGCCAGCAGTACCTCCGACAGGGGTGACGGCTACACCTTC.

In this sample, this clonotype turned up many times. The chain combines TRBV6-1 with TRBJ1-5; D unclear. Trimming pared 6 bases from V and 0 bases from J, leaving 27 bases between. The CDR3 consists of 20 residues. CDR1 is MNHNS, CDR2 SASEGT, per germline. In DNA form, the CDR3 reads TGTGCCAGCAGAGAAAATGTTCTTCGCGGGAGCCCCAATAGCAATCAGCCCCAGCATTTT. Amino acid sequence: CASRENVLRGSPNSNQPQHF.

V gene TRBV25-1 combines with J gene TRBJ2-7; 8 bases are shared with TRBD2. Germline lookup yields CDR1 MGHDK and CDR2 SYGVNS. The CDR3 loop spans 16 amino acids. The V segment lost 4 bases and the J segment 1 base; nucleotides outside the gene matches: 9. The CDR3 region is CASSVAGGPRSYEQYF. The CDR3 region has the DNA TGTGCCAGCAGTGTGGCGGGAGGCCCTAGGTCCTACGAGCAGTACTTC.

This clonotype was observed many times. The genes are TRBV7-2 and TRBJ2-1; 9 nucleotides match TRBD1. The junction had 8 bases not matched to a gene; V was cut back by 6 bases and J by 2 bases. Germline V gene data show CDR1 as SGHTA and CDR2 as FQGNSA. The CDR3 contains 16 residues. The CDR3 is CASSPGTGQTYNEQFF. CDR3 sequence (DNA): TGTGCCAGCAGTCCCGGGACAGGGCAAACCTACAATGAGCAGTTCTTC.